One and the same sample provided the 28 T cell receptor beta chains below, sequenced in a study of T cell responses to AZD1222 COVID-19 vaccine. The table came from immunoSEQ multiplex PCR; TCRdb's copy has only in-frame clones and leaves some out. The profile covers 90,000 to 120,000 clones, with 90% to 95% appearing a single time and around 5.9% taken by the ten largest. The sample here was peripheral blood, taken 28 days after the second AZD1222 dose. These receptors were taken from an adult who received the AZD1222 COVID-19 vaccine.

This chain connects TRBV5-1 to TRBJ2-3; 13 bases are a match to TRBD2. Trimming took 4 bases from V and 6 from J; bases not matched to a gene: 8. The germline gives CDR1 SGHRS, CDR2 YFSETQ. The CDR3 totals 16 residues. CDR3 nucleotide sequence: TGCGCCAGCAGCCGGCGACTAGCGGGAGGTCCGGATACGCAGTATTTT. This encodes CASSRRLAGGPDTQYF.

The CDR3 DNA reads as TGTGCCAGCAGCGTAGCTCCACTAGAGAATGAGCAGTTCTTC. Amino acids: CASSVAPLENEQFF. The genes are TRBV9 and TRBJ2-1, with a possible D match to TRBD2 (5 bases). Germline V lookup: CDR1 SGDLS, CDR2 YYNGEE. The CDR3 consists of 14 residues. The germline V and J ends were trimmed by 0 bases and 7 bases, with 11 bases remaining between them.

The V gene is TRBV6-5, the J gene TRBJ1-6; a weak D match, TRBD1 (5 bases). The CDR3 runs 14 residues. Trimming removed 7 bases at V and 10 bases at J, with 17 bases between. CDR1 and CDR2 (germline): MNHEY, SVGAGI. The CDR3 reads CASTTGGTLSPLHF. For the CDR3, the DNA is TGTGCCAGCACCACGGGGGGGACCCTCTCACCCCTCCACTTT.

This rearrangement joins TRBV5-1 to TRBJ2-7, with 8 bases fitting TRBD1. Germline lookup yields CDR1 SGHRS and CDR2 YFSETQ. V trimming: 7 bases; J trimming: 3 bases; junction bases outside the gene matches: 3. The CDR3 contains 12 residues. CDR3 nucleotide sequence: TGCGCCAGCCTAGGACAGGGCTACGAGCAGTACTTC. Translation gives CASLGQGYEQYF.

The chain carries TRBV29-1 and TRBJ2-2; tentatively, D is TRBD1 or TRBD2 (6 bases each). CDR3 length equals 15 residues. The V gene lost 6 bases and the J gene lost 2 bases, with 16 bases spanning the gap. Per the germline V gene, CDR1 is SQVTM and CDR2 is ANQGSEA. The CDR3 DNA reads TGCAGCGTGGAGGCGGGACACTCAAACACCGGGGAGCTGTTTTTT. Its translation is CSVEAGHSNTGELFF.

The chain employs TRBV7-9 and TRBJ1-5; 9 positions match TRBD1. The CDR3 totals 15 residues. Germline CDR1 SEHNR, CDR2 FQNEAQ (reference sequence). The V segment lost 4 bases and the J segment 0 bases; nucleotides outside the gene matches: 1. The CDR3: CASSSTGGSNQPQHF. The CDR3 region has the DNA TGTGCCAGCAGCTCGACAGGGGGTAGCAATCAGCCCCAGCATTTT.

This rearrangement joins TRBV7-2 to TRBJ2-5; TRBD2 agrees at 7 bases. Germline CDR1 reads SGHTA; CDR2 reads FQGNSA. The CDR3 contains 16 residues. Losses at the gene ends were 1 base for V and 7 bases for J; bases not matched to a gene: 12. CDR3 in DNA: TGTGCCAGCAGCTTAGGAACGGGGGGACCGGAAGGGACCCAGTACTTC. Protein product: CASSLGTGGPEGTQYF. Combining the CDR3 with reference TRBV7-2 and TRBJ2-5 gives the whole variable domain GAGVSQSPSNKVTEKGKDVELRCDPISGHTALYWYRQSLGQGLEFLIYFQGNSAPDKSGLPSDRFSAERTGGSVSTLTIQRTQQEDSAVYLCASSLGTGGPEGTQYFGPGTRLLVL.

The V and J genes are TRBV7-9 and TRBJ2-2, with 8 positions matching TRBD1. Trimming removed 1 base from V and 1 base from J; junction bases left unmatched: 2. Germline CDR1 is SEHNR and CDR2 is FQNEAQ (reference sequence). This CDR3 has 16 amino acids. CDR3 DNA: TGTGCCAGCAGCTTAGTAGGGACAGGGAACACCGGGGAGCTGTTTTTT. Its translation: CASSLVGTGNTGELFF.

The chain recombines TRBV5-1 with TRBJ1-2; tentatively, D is TRBD1 (6 bases). Germline V gives CDR1 SGHRS, CDR2 YFSETQ. V gave up 2 bases and J gave up 2 bases, with 13 bases separating them. The CDR3 runs to 15 residues. CDR3 amino acids: CASSFGTTQNYGYTF. CDR3 in DNA: TGCGCCAGCAGCTTCGGGACAACACAAAACTATGGCTACACCTTC. The full variable domain, rest sourced from reference TRBV5-1 and TRBJ1-2, is KAGVTQTPRYLIKTRGQQVTLSCSPISGHRSVSWYQQTPGQGLQFLFEYFSETQRNKGNFPGRFSGRQFSNSRSEMNVSTLELGDSALYLCASSFGTTQNYGYTFGSGTRLTVV.

This clone was detected only once. V usage is TRBV24-1 and J usage is TRBJ2-5; 13 bases are shared with TRBD2. Per germline, CDR1 KGHDR and CDR2 SFDVKD. The CDR3 has 15 amino acids. The ends lost 12 bases at V and 5 bases at J; junction bases unmatched: 11. CDR3: CAPRTSGSCDETQYF. The DNA for the CDR3 is TGTGCCCCTCGGACTAGCGGGAGTTGTGACGAGACCCAGTACTTC.

Here the CDR3 reads CATSGPGQALGYTF. CDR3 sequence (DNA): TGTGCCACCAGCGGCCCGGGACAGGCCCTTGGCTACACCTTC. The chain recombines TRBV15 with TRBJ1-2; 8 nucleotides agree with TRBD1. The length of the CDR3 is 14 residues. The V gene's germline CDR1 is LNHNV and CDR2 YYDKDF (reference sequence). V shed 5 bases, J shed 7 bases, and the junction held 9 bases outside the gene matches.

The rearrangement links TRBV4-3 to TRBJ1-2; 7 bases line up with TRBD1. With 1 base clipped from V and 3 bases from J, the junction kept 8 bases outside the gene matches. The germline gives CDR1 LGHNA, CDR2 YSLEER. The length of the CDR3 is 16 residues. The CDR3 region is CASSQGLQGGHYGYTF. For the CDR3, the DNA is TGCGCCAGCAGCCAAGGTCTCCAGGGGGGCCACTATGGCTACACCTTC.

The chain employs TRBV6-1 and TRBJ1-5; D might be TRBD1 (6 bases). Looked up from germline, CDR1 is MNHNS and CDR2 is SASEGT. The CDR3 loop spans 19 amino acids. Trimming shortened V by 2 bases and J by 0 bases, and 20 bases separated the two germline ends. As DNA, the CDR3 is TGTGCCAGCAGTGAAAGAACAGGGTTGGGATTCGATAGCAATCAGCCCCAGCATTTT. Translating gives CASSERTGLGFDSNQPQHF.

The V gene is TRBV14, the J gene TRBJ2-2; no reliable D call. Germline loops: CDR1 SGHDN, CDR2 FVKESK. This CDR3 spans 17 amino acids. V was clipped by 5 bases and J by 3 bases, with 19 bases between them. CDR3: CASSSLLTFPYTGELFF. CDR3 coding DNA: TGTGCCAGCAGCTCCCTCCTCACCTTCCCCTACACCGGGGAGCTGTTTTTT.

The rearrangement joins TRBV5-1 to TRBJ1-4; D is perhaps TRBD1 (5 bases). Germline V gene sequence: CDR1 SGHRS, CDR2 YFSETQ. V lost 4 bases and J lost 8, with 21 bases in between. The CDR3 loop spans 16 amino acids. CDR3 residues: CASSPGEGVSREKLFF. In DNA, the CDR3 is TGCGCCAGCAGCCCTGGGGAAGGGGTCAGCAGGGAAAAACTGTTTTTT.

The rearrangement uses TRBV7-9 and TRBJ1-6, with a weak D call TRBD1 (5 bases). Trimming shortened V by 1 base and J by 7 bases, and 11 bases separated the two germline ends. Germline V lookup: CDR1 SEHNR, CDR2 FQNEAQ (reference sequence). There are 15 residues in the CDR3. CDR3: CASSLGKQENSPLHF. CDR3 sequence (DNA): TGTGCCAGCAGCTTAGGTAAACAGGAAAATTCACCCCTCCACTTT.

This clone was observed once. The rearrangement links TRBV4-3 to TRBJ2-7; 10 bases are a match to TRBD2. The CDR3 has 15 residues. The V gene end was trimmed by 1 base and the J gene end by 4 bases; junction bases not matched to a gene: 4. Germline values: CDR1 LGHNA, CDR2 YSLEER. CDR3 in amino acids: CASSQALAGDYEQYF. CDR3 DNA sequence: TGCGCCAGCAGCCAAGCCCTAGCGGGAGATTACGAGCAGTACTTC.

The chain joins TRBV12-3 or TRBV12-4 to TRBJ2-7; maybe TRBD2 (6 bases). Trimming stripped 2 bases from V and 6 bases from J, with 11 bases between. The CDR3 is 13 residues long. As DNA, the CDR3 is TGTGCCAGCAGTTTATGGGGGGAATCCGAGCAGTACTTC. Translation gives CASSLWGESEQYF.

This clone was seen a single time. The chain is built from TRBV11-2 and TRBJ2-3; 7 bases fit TRBD2. The CDR3 loop spans 17 amino acids. Germline V lookup: CDR1 SGHAT, CDR2 FQNNGV. The ends lost 2 bases at V and 0 bases at J; junction bases unmatched: 8. CDR3 nucleotides: TGTGCCAGCAGCTTAAGGGTATCGGGGGGTAGCACAGATACGCAGTATTTT. Translating it yields CASSLRVSGGSTDTQYF.

The chain recombines TRBV28 with TRBJ2-7, with unresolved D. V dropped 5 bases and J dropped 5 bases, with 22 bases sitting between them. Germline V CDR1 and CDR2: MDHEN, SYDVKM. The CDR3 sequence is 16 residues long. The CDR3, as DNA: TGTGCCAGCAGTCATTTTCGGACGGGTCTAGGAAACGAGCAGTACTTC. Its translation is CASSHFRTGLGNEQYF.

The chain is built from TRBV5-5 and TRBJ2-7; TRBD1 is a possible D gene (6 bases). Germline loops: CDR1 SGHKS, CDR2 YYEKEE (reference sequence). V gave up 1 base and J gave up 2 bases, with 7 bases separating them. This CDR3 has 13 amino acids. CDR3 amino acids: CASSLPGAYEQYF. In nucleotides, the CDR3 is TGTGCCAGCAGCTTGCCAGGGGCCTACGAGCAGTACTTC.

The chain has TRBV24-1 and TRBJ2-5; D is ambiguous. There are 13 residues in the CDR3. Germline V lookup: CDR1 KGHDR, CDR2 SFDVKD. The germline V and J ends were trimmed by 3 bases and 0 bases, with 4 bases remaining between them. CDR3 sequence (DNA): TGTGCCACCAGTGATGGCTACCAAGAGACCCAGTACTTC. Amino acids: CATSDGYQETQYF.

The chain is built from TRBV28 and TRBJ1-6; D gene uncertain. Germline CDR1 MDHEN, CDR2 SYDVKM. The CDR3 has 14 amino acids. Trimming cost V 4 bases and J 3 bases, with 7 bases left between them. In DNA, the CDR3 is TGTGCCAGCAGTTCACACCTCTATAATTCACCCCTCCACTTT. Its protein product is CASSSHLYNSPLHF.

As DNA, the CDR3 is TGCGCCAGCAGCAAAGACCCGGGCGATCAGCCCCAGCATTTT. Translation gives CASSKDPGDQPQHF. The V and J genes are TRBV5-1 and TRBJ1-5; D unclear. This CDR3 is 14 amino acids long. Germline V CDR1 and CDR2: SGHRS, YFSETQ. V lost 4 bases, J lost 5 bases, and 13 bases lay in between.

The V and J genes are TRBV27 and TRBJ1-2, with TRBD1 matching over 7 bases. Losses at the gene ends were 5 bases for V and 4 bases for J; bases not matched to a gene: 4. There are 13 residues in the CDR3. The germline V gene encodes CDR1 MNHEY and CDR2 SMNVEV (reference sequence). The CDR3 reads CASSPGDSYGYTF. The CDR3, as DNA: TGTGCCAGCAGTCCCGGGGACAGCTATGGCTACACCTTC.

This rearrangement joins TRBV18 to TRBJ2-7, with D perhaps TRBD2 (5 bases). There are 14 residues in the CDR3. Germline lookup yields CDR1 KGHSH and CDR2 LQKENI. V was shortened by 0 bases and J by 1 base, with 7 bases between the two germline ends. The CDR3 DNA follows: TGTGCCAGCTCACCACCAACGGGATCCTACGAGCAGTACTTC. This translates into CASSPPTGSYEQYF.

This clone was seen more than once but under ten times. The chain is built from TRBV2 and TRBJ2-3; no clear D gene. The length of the CDR3 is 14 residues. CDR1 and CDR2 (germline): SNHLY, FYNNEI. V gave up 6 bases and J gave up 0 bases, with 10 bases separating them. The CDR3 reads CASRVSGSTDTQYF. CDR3 DNA: TGTGCCAGCAGGGTCTCAGGTAGCACAGATACGCAGTATTTT.

This chain links TRBV13 with TRBJ2-2; 10 bases agree with TRBD2. Germline assignment: CDR1 PRHDT and CDR2 FYEKMQ (reference sequence). The CDR3 is 16 residues long. J gave up 1 base and V 4 bases, and 3 bases lay outside the gene matches. CDR3: CASSSRTSGNTGELFF. The CDR3 bases are TGTGCCAGCAGCTCGCGGACTAGCGGGAACACCGGGGAGCTGTTTTTT. Full variable domain (missing parts from reference TRBV13 and TRBJ2-2): AAGVIQSPRHLIKEKRETATLKCYPIPRHDTVYWYQQGPGQDPQFLISFYEKMQSDKGSIPDRFSAQQFSDYHSELNMSSLELGDSALYFCASSSRTSGNTGELFFGEGSRLTVL.